Detailed here is one T cell receptor (beta chain). The CDR3 spans 14 residues. Between the trimmed V and J ends, which lost 5 bases and 6 bases, there was a span of 16 bases. Germline CDR1 is SGHTA and CDR2 is FQGNSA. The sample comes from a study of control samples from healthy donors and cancer patients. Generated by immunoSEQ multiplex PCR, the TCRdb table keeps only in-frame clones and is missing some. Here the sample spans fewer than 200,000 clones, 90% being singletons. The clonotype originates from a woman aged 45-59 years in good health. This chain connects TRBV7-2 to TRBJ1-2, with a weak D call TRBD1 (5 bases). What was sequenced was blood. The CDR3 coding sequence is TGTGCCAGCAGCGGTCCGGGACTCACGAATGGCTACACCTTC. This translates into CASSGPGLTNGYTF. The variable domain in full, with the rest retrieved from reference TRBV7-2 and TRBJ1-2, is GAGVSQSPSNKVTEKGKDVELRCDPISGHTALYWYRQSLGQGLEFLIYFQGNSAPDKSGLPSDRFSAERTGGSVSTLTIQRTQQEDSAVYLCASSGPGLTNGYTFGSGTRLTVV.